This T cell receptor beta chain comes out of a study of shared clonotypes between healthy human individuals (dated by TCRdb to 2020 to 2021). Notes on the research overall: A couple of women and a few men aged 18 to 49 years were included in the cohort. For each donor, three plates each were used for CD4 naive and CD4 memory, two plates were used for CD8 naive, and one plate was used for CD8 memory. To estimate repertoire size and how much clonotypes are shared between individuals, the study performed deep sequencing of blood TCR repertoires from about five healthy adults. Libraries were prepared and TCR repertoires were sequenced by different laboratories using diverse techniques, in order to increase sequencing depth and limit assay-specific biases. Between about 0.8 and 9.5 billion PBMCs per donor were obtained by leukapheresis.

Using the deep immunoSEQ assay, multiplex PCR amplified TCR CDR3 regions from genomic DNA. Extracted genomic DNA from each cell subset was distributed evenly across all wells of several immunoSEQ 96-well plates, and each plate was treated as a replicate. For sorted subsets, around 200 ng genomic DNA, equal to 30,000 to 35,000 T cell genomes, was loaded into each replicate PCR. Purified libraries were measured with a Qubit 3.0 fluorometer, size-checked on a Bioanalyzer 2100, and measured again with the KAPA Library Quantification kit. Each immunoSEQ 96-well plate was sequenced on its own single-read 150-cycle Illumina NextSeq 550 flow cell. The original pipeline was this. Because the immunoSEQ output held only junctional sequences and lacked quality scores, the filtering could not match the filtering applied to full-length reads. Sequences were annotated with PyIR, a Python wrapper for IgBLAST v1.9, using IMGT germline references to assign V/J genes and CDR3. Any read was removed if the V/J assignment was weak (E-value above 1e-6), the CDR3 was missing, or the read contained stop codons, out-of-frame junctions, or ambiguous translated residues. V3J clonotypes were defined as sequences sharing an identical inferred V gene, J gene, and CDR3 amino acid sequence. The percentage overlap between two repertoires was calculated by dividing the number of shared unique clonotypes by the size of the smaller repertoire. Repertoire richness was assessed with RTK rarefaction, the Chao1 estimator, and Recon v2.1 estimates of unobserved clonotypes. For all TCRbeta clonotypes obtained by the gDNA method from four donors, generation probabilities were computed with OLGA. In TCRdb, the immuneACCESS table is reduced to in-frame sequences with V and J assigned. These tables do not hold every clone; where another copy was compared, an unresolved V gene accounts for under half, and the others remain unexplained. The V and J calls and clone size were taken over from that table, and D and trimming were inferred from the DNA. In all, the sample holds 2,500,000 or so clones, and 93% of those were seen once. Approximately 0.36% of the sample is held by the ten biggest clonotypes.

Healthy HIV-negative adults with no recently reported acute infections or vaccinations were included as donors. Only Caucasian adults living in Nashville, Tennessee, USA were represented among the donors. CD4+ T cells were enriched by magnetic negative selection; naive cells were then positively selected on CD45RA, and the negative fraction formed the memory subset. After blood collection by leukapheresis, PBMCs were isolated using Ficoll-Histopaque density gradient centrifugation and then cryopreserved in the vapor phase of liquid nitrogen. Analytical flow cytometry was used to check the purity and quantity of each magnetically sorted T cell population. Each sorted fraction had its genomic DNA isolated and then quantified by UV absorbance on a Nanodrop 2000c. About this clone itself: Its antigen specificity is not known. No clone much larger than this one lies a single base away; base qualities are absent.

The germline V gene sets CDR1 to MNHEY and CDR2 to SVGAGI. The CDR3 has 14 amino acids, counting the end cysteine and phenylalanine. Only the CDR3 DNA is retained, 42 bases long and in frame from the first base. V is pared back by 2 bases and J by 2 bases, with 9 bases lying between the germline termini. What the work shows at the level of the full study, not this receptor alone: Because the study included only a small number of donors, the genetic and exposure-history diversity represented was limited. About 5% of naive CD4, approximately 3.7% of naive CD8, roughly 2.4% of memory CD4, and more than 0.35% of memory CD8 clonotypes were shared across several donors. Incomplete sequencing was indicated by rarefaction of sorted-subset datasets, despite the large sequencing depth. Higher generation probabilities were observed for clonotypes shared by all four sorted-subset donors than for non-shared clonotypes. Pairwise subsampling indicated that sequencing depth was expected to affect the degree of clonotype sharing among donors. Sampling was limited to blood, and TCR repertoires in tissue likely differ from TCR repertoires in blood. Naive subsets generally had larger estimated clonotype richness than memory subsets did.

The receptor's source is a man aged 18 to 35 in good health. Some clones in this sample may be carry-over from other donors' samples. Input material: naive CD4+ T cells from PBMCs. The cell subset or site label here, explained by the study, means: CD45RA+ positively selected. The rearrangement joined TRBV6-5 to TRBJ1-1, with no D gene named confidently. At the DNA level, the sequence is TGTGCCAGCAGTTACCCCCAACTCAACACTGAAGCTTTCTTT. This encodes CASSYPQLNTEAFF.